These T cell receptor beta chains were read from a single sample in a study of human T cells and chemical hapten exposure. TCRdb passed the RACE reads through MiXCR, listing each CDR3 protein once. The sample shows about 97,000 distinct CDR3 sequences, 27% of them seen only once. The source material was whole blood, sampled in connection with sensitization to the hapten diphenylcyclopropenone (DPC). These receptors all come from a man aged 35 to 55 with alopecia areata. Some clones in this sample may be carry-over from other donors' samples. Each CDR3 is given with its conserved first and last residue. A D gene is named only where the DNA matches it firmly. Where a row states a size, it is once, few, many or the class of an expanded clone; other rows omit it.

D: -; V: TRBV20-1; J: TRBJ1-3; size: few; CDR3: CSAKRDAGNTIYF; DNA: TGCAGTGCTAAAAGGGACGCTGGAAACACCATATATTTT
D: TRBD1; V: TRBV9; J: TRBJ2-3; size: -; CDR3: CASSVGTGGQYF; DNA: TGTGCCAGCAGCGTAGGGACAGGTGGGCAGTATTTT
D: -; V: TRBV12-5; J: TRBJ2-1; size: -; CDR3: CASGPPGMGEQFF; DNA: TGTGCTAGTGGCCCCCCCGGGATGGGTGAGCAGTTCTTC
D: -; V: TRBV28; J: TRBJ2-3; size: -; CDR3: CASTPQGGVTDTQYF; DNA: TGTGCCAGCACCCCCCAGGGCGGTGTCACAGATACGCAGTATTTT
D: -; V: TRBV20-1; J: TRBJ2-7; size: -; CDR3: CSARWTGSREGEQYF; DNA: TGCAGTGCTAGGTGGACGGGCTCGCGAGAGGGCGAGCAGTACTTC
D: TRBD1; V: TRBV5-6; J: TRBJ2-3; size: -; CDR3: CASSLPGQGAQYF; DNA: TGTGCCAGCAGCTTACCTGGACAGGGAGCGCAGTATTTT
D: -; V: TRBV25-1; J: TRBJ1-5; size: -; CDR3: CASSAGTWGNQPQHF; DNA: TGTGCCAGCAGTGCAGGGACCTGGGGCAATCAGCCCCAGCATTTT
D: -; V: TRBV6-2/TRBV6-3; J: TRBJ2-5; size: few; CDR3: CASSVAETQYF; DNA: TGTGCCAGCAGCGTCGCGGAGACCCAGTACTTC
D: TRBD2; V: TRBV30; J: TRBJ2-1; size: -; CDR3: CAWTSGHSYNEQFF; DNA: TGTGCCTGGACTAGCGGTCACTCCTACAATGAGCAGTTCTTC
D: -; V: TRBV20-1; J: TRBJ1-2; size: -; CDR3: CSARDNTNYGYTF; DNA: TGCAGTGCTAGGGATAATACTAACTATGGCTACACCTTC
D: -; V: TRBV28; J: TRBJ2-7; size: few; CDR3: CASSDRGHLYEQYF; DNA: TGTGCCAGCAGTGATAGGGGACACCTATACGAGCAGTACTTC
D: -; V: TRBV7-2; J: TRBJ1-2; size: -; CDR3: CASSSLRGCLGDTF; DNA: TGTGCCAGCAGCTCACTGAGGGGATGTCTTGGCGACACCTTC
D: -; V: TRBV20-1; J: TRBJ1-2; size: few; CDR3: CSAVRAGIGDTF; DNA: TGCAGTGCCGTGCGTGCAGGGATCGGCGACACCTTC
D: -; V: TRBV25-1; J: TRBJ2-5; size: -; CDR3: CASRPQGAQETQYF; DNA: TGTGCCAGCAGACCCCAAGGGGCCCAAGAGACCCAGTACTTC
D: TRBD1; V: TRBV29-1; J: TRBJ2-5; size: -; CDR3: CSVTGQGGETQYF; DNA: TGCAGCGTTACGGGACAGGGTGGCGAGACCCAGTACTTC
D: TRBD2; V: TRBV18; J: TRBJ2-5; size: -; CDR3: CASSPHPSGGETQYF; DNA: TGTGCCAGCTCACCCCATCCTAGCGGTGGAGAGACCCAGTACTTC
D: TRBD1; V: TRBV20-1; J: TRBJ2-5; size: few; CDR3: CSAPDRVPQETQYF; DNA: TGCAGTGCTCCCGACAGGGTTCCCCAAGAGACCCAGTACTTC
D: -; V: TRBV6-2/TRBV6-3; J: TRBJ1-1; size: -; CDR3: CASRTLRTSDTEAFF; DNA: TGTGCCAGCAGAACTCTCAGGACTAGCGACACTGAAGCTTTCTTT
D: TRBD1; V: TRBV25-1; J: TRBJ2-7; size: few; CDR3: CASSITGGRGSEQYF; DNA: TGTGCCAGCAGTATCACAGGGGGGAGAGGTAGCGAGCAGTACTTC
D: -; V: TRBV30; J: TRBJ1-4; size: -; CDR3: CAWSVREKLFF; DNA: TGTGCCTGGAGTGTACGGGAAAAACTGTTTTTT
D: TRBD2; V: TRBV29-1; J: TRBJ2-7; size: few; CDR3: CSVPGTRNYEQYF; DNA: TGCAGCGTCCCCGGGACTAGAAACTACGAGCAGTACTTC
D: -; V: TRBV28; J: TRBJ2-7; size: few; CDR3: CASSLDPTVLYEQYF; DNA: TGTGCCAGCAGCCTGGATCCTACTGTTCTTTACGAGCAGTACTTC
D: TRBD2; V: TRBV28; J: TRBJ2-7; size: many; CDR3: CASTSAGGLEQYF; DNA: TGTGCCAGCACGTCCGCGGGAGGGCTGGAGCAGTACTTC